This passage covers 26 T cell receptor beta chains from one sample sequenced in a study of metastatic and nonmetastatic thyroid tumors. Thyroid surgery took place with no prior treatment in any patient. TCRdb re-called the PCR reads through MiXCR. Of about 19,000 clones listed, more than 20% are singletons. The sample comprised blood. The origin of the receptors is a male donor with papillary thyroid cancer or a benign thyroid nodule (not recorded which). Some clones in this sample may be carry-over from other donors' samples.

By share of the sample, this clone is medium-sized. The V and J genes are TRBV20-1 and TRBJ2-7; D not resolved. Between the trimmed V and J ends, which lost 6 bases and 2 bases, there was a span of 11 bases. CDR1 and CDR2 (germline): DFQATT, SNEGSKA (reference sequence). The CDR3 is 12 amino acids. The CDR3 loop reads CSAEDRAYEQYF. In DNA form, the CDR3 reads TGCAGTGCCGAAGACCGAGCCTACGAGCAGTACTTC.

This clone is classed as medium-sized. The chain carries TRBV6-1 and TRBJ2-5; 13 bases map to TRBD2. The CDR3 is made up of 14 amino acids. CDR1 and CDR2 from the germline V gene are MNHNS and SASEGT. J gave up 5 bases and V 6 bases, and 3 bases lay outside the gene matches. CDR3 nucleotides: TGTGCCAGCAGACAACTAGCGGGGGGGGAGACCCAGTACTTC. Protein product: CASRQLAGGETQYF.

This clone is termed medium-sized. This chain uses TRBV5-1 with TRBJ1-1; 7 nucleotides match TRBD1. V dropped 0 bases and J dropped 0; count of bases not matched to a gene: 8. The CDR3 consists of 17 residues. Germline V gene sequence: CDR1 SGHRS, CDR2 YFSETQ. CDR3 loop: CASSLAGTASMNTEAFF. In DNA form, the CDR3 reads TGCGCCAGCAGCTTGGCCGGGACAGCCTCAATGAACACTGAAGCTTTCTTT.

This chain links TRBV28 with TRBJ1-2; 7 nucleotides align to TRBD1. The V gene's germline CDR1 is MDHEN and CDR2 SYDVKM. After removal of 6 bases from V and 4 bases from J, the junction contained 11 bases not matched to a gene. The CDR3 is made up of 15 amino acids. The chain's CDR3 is CASRDTGEASYGYTF. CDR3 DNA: TGTGCCAGCAGAGATACAGGGGAGGCGAGCTATGGCTACACCTTC.

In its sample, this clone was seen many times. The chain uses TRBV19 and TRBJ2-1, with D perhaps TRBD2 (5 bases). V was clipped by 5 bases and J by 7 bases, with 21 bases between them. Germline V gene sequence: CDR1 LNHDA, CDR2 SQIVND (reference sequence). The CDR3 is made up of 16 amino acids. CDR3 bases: TGTGCCAGTAGTGTCGGAGGTGGCGGGTTGGGAAATGAGCAGTTCTTC. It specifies CASSVGGGGLGNEQFF.

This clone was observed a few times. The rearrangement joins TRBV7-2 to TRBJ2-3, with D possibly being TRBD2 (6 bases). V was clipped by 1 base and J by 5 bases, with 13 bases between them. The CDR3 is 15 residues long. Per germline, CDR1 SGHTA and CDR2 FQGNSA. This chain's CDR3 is CASSLGPRGKDTQYF. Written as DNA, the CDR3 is TGTGCCAGCAGCTTAGGGCCCCGGGGGAAAGATACGCAGTATTTT. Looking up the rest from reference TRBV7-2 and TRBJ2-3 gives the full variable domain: GAGVSQSPSNKVTEKGKDVELRCDPISGHTALYWYRQSLGQGLEFLIYFQGNSAPDKSGLPSDRFSAERTGGSVSTLTIQRTQQEDSAVYLCASSLGPRGKDTQYFGPGTRLTVL.

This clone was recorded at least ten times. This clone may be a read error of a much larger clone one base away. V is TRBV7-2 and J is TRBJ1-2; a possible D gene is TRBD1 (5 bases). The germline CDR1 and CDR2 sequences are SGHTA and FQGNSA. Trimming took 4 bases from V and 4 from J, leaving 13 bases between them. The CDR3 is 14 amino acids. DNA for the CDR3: TGTGCCAGCAGCTCCCCGGGGGGAAGCTATGGCTACACCTTC. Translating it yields CASSSPGGSYGYTF.

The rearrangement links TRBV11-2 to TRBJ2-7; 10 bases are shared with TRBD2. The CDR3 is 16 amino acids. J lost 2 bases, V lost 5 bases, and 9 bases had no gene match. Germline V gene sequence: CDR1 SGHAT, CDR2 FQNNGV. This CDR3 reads CASSRPSGGLTYEQYF. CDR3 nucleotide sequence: TGTGCCAGCAGCCGCCCTAGCGGGGGCCTCACCTACGAGCAGTACTTC.

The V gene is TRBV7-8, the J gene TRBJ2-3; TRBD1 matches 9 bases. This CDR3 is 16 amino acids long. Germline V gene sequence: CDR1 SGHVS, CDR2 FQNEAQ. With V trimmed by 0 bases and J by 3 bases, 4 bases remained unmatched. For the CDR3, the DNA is TGTGCCAGCAGCTTAGCGGAAGGACAGGGGACAGATACGCAGTATTTT. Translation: CASSLAEGQGTDTQYF. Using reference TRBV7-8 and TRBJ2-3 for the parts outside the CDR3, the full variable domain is GAGVSQSPRYKVAKRGQDVALRCDPISGHVSLFWYQQALGQGPEFLTYFQNEAQLDKSGLPSDRFFAERPEGSVSTLKIQRTQQEDSAVYLCASSLAEGQGTDTQYFGPGTRLTVL.

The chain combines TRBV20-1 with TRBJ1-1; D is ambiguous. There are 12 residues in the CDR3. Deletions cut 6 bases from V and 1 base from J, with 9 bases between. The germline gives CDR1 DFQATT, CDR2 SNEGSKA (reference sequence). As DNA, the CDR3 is TGCAGTGCCCAGATACAGAACACTGAAGCTTTCTTT. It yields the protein CSAQIQNTEAFF.

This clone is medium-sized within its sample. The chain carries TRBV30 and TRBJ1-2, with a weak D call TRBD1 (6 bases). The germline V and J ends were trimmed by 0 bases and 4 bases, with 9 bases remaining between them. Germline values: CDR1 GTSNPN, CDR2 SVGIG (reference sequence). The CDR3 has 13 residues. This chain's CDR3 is CAWSVQGGYGYTF. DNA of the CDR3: TGTGCCTGGAGTGTACAGGGTGGCTATGGCTACACCTTC.

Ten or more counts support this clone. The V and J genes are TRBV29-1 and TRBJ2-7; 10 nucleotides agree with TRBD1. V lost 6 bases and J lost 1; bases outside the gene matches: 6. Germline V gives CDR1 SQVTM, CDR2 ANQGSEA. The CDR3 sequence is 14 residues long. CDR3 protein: CSVRDRGYSYEQYF. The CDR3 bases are TGCAGCGTGAGGGACAGGGGTTATTCCTACGAGCAGTACTTC.

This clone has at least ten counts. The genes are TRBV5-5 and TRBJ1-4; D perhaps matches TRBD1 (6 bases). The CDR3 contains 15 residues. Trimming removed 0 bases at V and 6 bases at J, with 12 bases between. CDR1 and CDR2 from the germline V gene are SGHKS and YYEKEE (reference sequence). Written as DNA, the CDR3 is TGTGCCAGCAGCTTGGCGGCAGGGGTGGATGAAAAACTGTTTTTT. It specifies CASSLAAGVDEKLFF.

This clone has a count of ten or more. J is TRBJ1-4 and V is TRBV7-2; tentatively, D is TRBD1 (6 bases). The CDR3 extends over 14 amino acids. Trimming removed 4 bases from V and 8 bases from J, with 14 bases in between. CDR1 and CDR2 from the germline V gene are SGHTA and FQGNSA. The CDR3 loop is CASSSSGAGEKLFF. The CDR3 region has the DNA TGTGCCAGCAGCTCGTCGGGGGCCGGAGAAAAACTGTTTTTT.

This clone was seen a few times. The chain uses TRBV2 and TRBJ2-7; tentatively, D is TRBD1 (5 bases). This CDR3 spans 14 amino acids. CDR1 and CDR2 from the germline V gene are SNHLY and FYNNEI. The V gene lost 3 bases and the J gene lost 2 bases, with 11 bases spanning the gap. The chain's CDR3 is CASSEWAGPYEQYF. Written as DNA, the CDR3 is TGTGCCAGCAGTGAGTGGGCAGGGCCCTACGAGCAGTACTTC.

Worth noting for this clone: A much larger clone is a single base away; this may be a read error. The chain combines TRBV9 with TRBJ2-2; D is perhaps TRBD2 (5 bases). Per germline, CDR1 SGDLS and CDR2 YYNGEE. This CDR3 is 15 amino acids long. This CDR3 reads CASSVVRGNAGELFF. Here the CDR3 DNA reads TGTGCCAGCAGCGTAGTGAGAGGGAACGCCGGGGAGCTGTTTTTT.

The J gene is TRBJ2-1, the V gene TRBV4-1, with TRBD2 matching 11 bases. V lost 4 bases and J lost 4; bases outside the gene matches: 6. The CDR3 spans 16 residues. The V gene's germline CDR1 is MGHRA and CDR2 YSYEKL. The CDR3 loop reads CASSPLLAGAYNEQFF. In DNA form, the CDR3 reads TGCGCCAGCAGCCCATTACTAGCGGGAGCATACAATGAGCAGTTCTTC.

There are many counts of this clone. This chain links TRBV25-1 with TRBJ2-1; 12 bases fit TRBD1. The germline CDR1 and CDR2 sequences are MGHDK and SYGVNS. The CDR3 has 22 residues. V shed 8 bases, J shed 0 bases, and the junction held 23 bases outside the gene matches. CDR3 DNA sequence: TGTGCCAGCCTGAATATACGACTCCGGGACAGGGGGCGCCCAACCTCCTACAATGAGCAGTTCTTC. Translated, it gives CASLNIRLRDRGRPTSYNEQFF.

The CDR3 loop is CASSYGTSGRSEQFF. Here the CDR3 DNA reads TGTGCCAGCAGTTACGGGACTAGCGGGAGGAGCGAGCAGTTCTTC. The chain combines TRBV6-5 with TRBJ2-1, with TRBD2 matching 15 bases. CDR3 length: 15 amino acids. Per the germline V gene, CDR1 is MNHEY and CDR2 is SVGAGI. The ends lost 2 bases at V and 10 bases at J; junction bases unmatched: 3.

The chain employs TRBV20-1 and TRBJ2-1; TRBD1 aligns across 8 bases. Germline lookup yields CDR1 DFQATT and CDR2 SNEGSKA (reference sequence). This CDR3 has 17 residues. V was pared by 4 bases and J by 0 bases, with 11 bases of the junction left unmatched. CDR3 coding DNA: TGCAGTGCTATTCTTCCAGGACAGGGAGGCTCCTACAATGAGCAGTTCTTC. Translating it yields CSAILPGQGGSYNEQFF.

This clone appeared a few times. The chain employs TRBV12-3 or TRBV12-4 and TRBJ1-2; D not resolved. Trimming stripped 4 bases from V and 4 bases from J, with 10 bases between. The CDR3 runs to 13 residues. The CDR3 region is CASSSGPTYGYTF. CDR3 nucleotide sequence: TGTGCCAGCAGTTCCGGACCGACCTATGGCTACACCTTC.

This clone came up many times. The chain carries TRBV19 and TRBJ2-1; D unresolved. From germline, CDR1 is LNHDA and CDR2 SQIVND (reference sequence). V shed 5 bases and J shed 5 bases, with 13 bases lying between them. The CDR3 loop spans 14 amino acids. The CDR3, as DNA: TGTGCCAGTAGTTTCGGATCCTGGGACAATGAGCAGTTCTTC. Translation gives CASSFGSWDNEQFF. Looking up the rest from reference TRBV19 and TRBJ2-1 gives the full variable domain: DGGITQSPKYLFRKEGQNVTLSCEQNLNHDAMYWYRQDPGQGLRLIYYSQIVNDFQKGDIAEGYSVSREKKESFPLTVTSAQKNPTAFYLCASSFGSWDNEQFFGPGTRLTVL.

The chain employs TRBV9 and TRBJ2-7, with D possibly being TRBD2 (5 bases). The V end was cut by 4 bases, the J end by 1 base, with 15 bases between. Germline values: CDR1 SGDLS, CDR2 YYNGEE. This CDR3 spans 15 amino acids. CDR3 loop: CASSPRGLPSYEQYF. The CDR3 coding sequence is TGTGCCAGCAGCCCCCGCGGGCTCCCATCCTACGAGCAGTACTTC.

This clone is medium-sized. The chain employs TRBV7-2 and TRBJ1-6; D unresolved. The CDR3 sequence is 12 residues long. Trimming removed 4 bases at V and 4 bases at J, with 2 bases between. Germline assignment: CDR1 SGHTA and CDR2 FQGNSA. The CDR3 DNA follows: TGTGCCAGCAGCTCATATAATTCACCCCTCCACTTT. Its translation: CASSSYNSPLHF.

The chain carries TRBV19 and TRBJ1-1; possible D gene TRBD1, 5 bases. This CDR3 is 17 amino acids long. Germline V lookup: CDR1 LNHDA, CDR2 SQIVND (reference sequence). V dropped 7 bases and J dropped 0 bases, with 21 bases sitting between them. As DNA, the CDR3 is TGTGCCAGTACCCCCGGGGAGGGGAGGAGATTGAACACTGAAGCTTTCTTT. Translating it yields CASTPGEGRRLNTEAFF.

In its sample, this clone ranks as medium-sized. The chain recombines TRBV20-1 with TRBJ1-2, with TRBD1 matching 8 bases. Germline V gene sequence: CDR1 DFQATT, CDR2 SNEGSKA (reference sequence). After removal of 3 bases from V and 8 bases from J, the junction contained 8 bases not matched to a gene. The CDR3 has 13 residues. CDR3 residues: CSAREPGGLGYTF. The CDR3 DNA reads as TGCAGTGCTAGGGAGCCAGGGGGCTTGGGCTACACCTTC.